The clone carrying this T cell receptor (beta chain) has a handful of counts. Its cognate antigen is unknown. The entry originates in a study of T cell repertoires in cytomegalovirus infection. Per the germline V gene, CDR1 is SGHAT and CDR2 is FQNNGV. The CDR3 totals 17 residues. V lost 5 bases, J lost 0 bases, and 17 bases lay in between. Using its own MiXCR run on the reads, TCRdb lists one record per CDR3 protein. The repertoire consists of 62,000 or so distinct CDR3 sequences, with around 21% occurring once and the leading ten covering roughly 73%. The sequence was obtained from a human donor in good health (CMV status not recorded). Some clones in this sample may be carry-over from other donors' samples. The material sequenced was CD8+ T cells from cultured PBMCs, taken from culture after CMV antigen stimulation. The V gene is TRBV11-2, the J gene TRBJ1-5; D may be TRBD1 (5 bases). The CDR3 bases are TGTGCCAGCAGCCTCAGCGTGGGGCTTGATAGCAATCAGCCCCAGCATTTT. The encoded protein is CASSLSVGLDSNQPQHF.